Listed here are 28 T cell receptor delta chains from one sample, sequenced in a study of γδ T cells in repeated Plasmodium falciparum infection. TCRdb re-analyzed the multiplex PCR reads via CATT. The sample includes approximately 93,000 delta-chain clones, less than 1% seen only once; the top ten take 7.5% to 10%. Bulk repertoires came from Vgamma9/Vdelta2+ or Vdelta2-negative gammadelta T cells flow-sorted from PBMC. Sequencing was performed on gamma-delta T cells from blood. The receptor source for this set is a pool of human donors (malaria-infected and uninfected, not separated).

Many counts were recorded for this clone. Given a far larger clone just one base away, this is likely a sequencing read error. This sample also contains other DNA sequences that code for the same CDR3. The V gene is TRDV1, the J gene TRDJ1; D possibly corresponds to TRDD2 (6 bases). CDR1 is TSWWSYY, CDR2 QGS, per germline. The CDR3 has 23 amino acids. V shed 2 bases and J shed 0 bases, with 34 bases lying between them. The CDR3 bases are TGTGCTCTTGGGGAAAGGAGGATCCTACGCTTACGGGAGTACGACGGGTACACCGATAAACTCATCTTT. Amino acids: CALGERRILRLREYDGYTDKLIF.

A note on this clone: A far larger clone differs by one base, so this is likely a read error. Within the sample, other DNA sequences also encode this same CDR3. The rearrangement joins TRDV2 to TRDJ4; TRDD3 agrees at 11 bases. Here the J gene came from matching the DNA to germline, since TCRdb omits it. This CDR3 contains 18 residues. CDR1 is GEAIGNYY and CDR2 is EKD in the germline V gene. V was pared by 0 bases and J by 3 bases, with 14 bases of the junction left unmatched. Here the CDR3 DNA reads TGTGCCTGTGACACCGTCGGTGGGGGATACGCATACGAGGGACCCCTGATCTTT. As protein: CACDTVGGGYAYEGPLIF.

Comment on this clone: The TCRdb protein, from a much larger clone, departs from this DNA's translation at residue 10, likely by read error; the protein shown derives from the DNA. This rearrangement joins TRDV1 to TRDJ1; 7 nucleotides match TRDD3. The germline CDR1 and CDR2 sequences are TSWWSYY and QGS. The CDR3 has 22 residues. The V segment lost 2 bases and the J segment 0 bases; nucleotides outside the gene matches: 24. CDR3 DNA sequence: TGTGCTCTTGGGGAAAACGGGGGTCACAGGGGGATGACTGGCCCGTACACCGATAAACTCATCTTT. Protein: CALGENGGHRGMTGPYTDKLIF.

This clone has a count of ten or more. The protein held in TCRdb is that of a much larger clone and does not match this DNA's translation at residue 4, likely because of a read error; the protein shown is translated from the DNA. This sequence joins TRDV2 and TRDJ1, with 8 bases that match TRDD3. Losses at the gene ends were 5 bases for V and 2 bases for J; bases not matched to a gene: 15. CDR3 length: 17 amino acids. CDR1 and CDR2 (germline): GEAIGNYY, EKD. CDR3: CACGTVLGATQTDKLIF. The CDR3 coding sequence is TGTGCCTGTGGTACCGTACTGGGGGCGACGCAAACCGATAAACTCATCTTT.

Worth noting for this clone: The protein that TCRdb holds for this DNA derives from a much larger clone and differs from the translated DNA at residue 20, which likely indicates a read error; the protein shown here is translated from the DNA. No J gene call was made, and the V gene is TRDV2; TRDD3, as called in the table, went unchecked against the DNA. Germline CDR1 GEAIGNYY, CDR2 EKD. This CDR3 comprises 22 residues. The chain's CDR3 is CACDTGLLGDTLRSWDTRQVFF. Written as DNA, the CDR3 is TGTGCCTGTGACACCGGTTTACTGGGGGATACGTTACGCTCCTGGGACACCCGACAGGTGTTTTTC.

This clone turned up a few times. A read error likely explains why the TCRdb protein, taken from a much larger clone, differs from this DNA's translation at residue 3; the protein shown is translated from the DNA. This sample also contains other DNA sequences that code for the same CDR3. The chain is built from TRDV1 and TRDJ1; 10 positions match TRDD3. TCRdb is silent on the J gene; assignment here came from matching the DNA to germline. The germline gives CDR1 TSWWSYY, CDR2 QGS. The CDR3 length is 24 residues. The CDR3 sequence: CAIGERVWPTGGYAREGRTDKLIF. The DNA for the CDR3 is TGTGCTATTGGGGAGAGAGTATGGCCTACCGGGGGATACGCCAGGGAAGGGAGGACCGATAAACTCATCTTT.

Remarks on this clone: TCRdb assigns this DNA the protein of a much larger clone, which departs from its translation at residue 3; this likely reflects a read error, and the protein shown comes from translating the DNA. The chain employs TRDV1 and TRDJ1, with D perhaps given as TRDD2 or TRDD3 (6 bases each). TCRdb offers no J gene call, so here the DNA was matched to germline to obtain one. Germline lookup yields CDR1 TSWWSYY and CDR2 QGS. The CDR3 has 23 residues. The CDR3 is CAPGELPLLRGGWDSAYTDKLIF. Here the CDR3 DNA reads TGTGCTCCTGGGGAACTTCCACTCCTACGAGGGGGGTGGGATTCAGCGTACACCGATAAACTCATCTTT.

In its sample, this clone was seen a few times. TCRdb's protein, taken from a much larger clone, differs from this DNA's translation at residue 11, likely owing to a read error; the protein displayed comes from the DNA. The CDR3 coding sequence is TGTGCCTGTGACACCGCGGAGAGCTGGGGGACCGAGTTTCAGGAATGGAAAAAACTCATCTTT. It translates to CACDTAESWGTEFQEWKKLIF. This sequence joins TRDV2 and TRDJ1, with 8 positions matching TRDD3. TCRdb offers no J gene call, so here the DNA was matched to germline to obtain one. V shed 0 bases and J 8 bases; nucleotides not matched to a gene: 28. The CDR3 has 21 amino acids. CDR1 and CDR2 from the germline V gene are GEAIGNYY and EKD.

Points on this clone: The protein given by TCRdb reflects a much larger clone and differs at residue 6 from this DNA's translation, likely from a read error; the protein shown is the DNA's translation. V is TRDV2 and J is TRDJ1; D is ambiguous. The J gene is not listed in TCRdb, so it was assigned here from a DNA match to germline. V was clipped by 0 bases and J by 0 bases, with 13 bases between them. CDR1 GEAIGNYY and CDR2 EKD come from the germline V gene. This CDR3 is 16 amino acids long. CDR3 nucleotides: TGTGCCTGTGACACCTTGGAGGTCCAGTACACCGATAAACTCATCTTT. Its protein is CACDTLEVQYTDKLIF.

This clone was counted only a few times. The protein in TCRdb stems from a much larger clone and differs at residue 11 from this DNA's translation, likely a read error; here the protein is translated from the DNA. The V gene is TRDV2, the J gene TRDJ1; no firm D call. Germline values: CDR1 GEAIGNYY, CDR2 EKD. The CDR3 is 19 amino acids. V gave up 0 bases and J gave up 2 bases, with 24 bases separating them. Written as DNA, the CDR3 is TGTGCCTGTGACACCGAATTTGGCGGGGTCGACAAGAGGACCGATAAACTCATCTTT. As protein: CACDTEFGGVDKRTDKLIF.

This clone was observed a handful of times. The protein held in TCRdb is that of a much larger clone and does not match this DNA's translation at residue 24, likely because of a read error; the protein shown is translated from the DNA. No J gene was assigned, while the V gene was called as TRDV1; the table's D gene call, TRDD3, was not cross checked with the DNA. The CDR3 length is 25 residues. The V gene's germline CDR1 is TSWWSYY and CDR2 QGS. The chain's CDR3 is CALGPYPSIPTPEQRGIRGPDKLTF. DNA of the CDR3: TGTGCTCTTGGGCCTTACCCCTCTATTCCTACTCCGGAGCAAAGGGGGATACGGGGGCCCGATAAACTCACCTTT.

Regarding this clone: The protein given by TCRdb reflects a much larger clone and differs at residue 3 from this DNA's translation, likely from a read error; the protein shown is the DNA's translation. The chain recombines TRDV1 with TRDJ1; TRDD3 is a possible D gene (6 bases). TCRdb records no J gene; here it was assigned by comparing the DNA to germline. CDR3 length equals 21 residues. Germline V gene lookup returns CDR1 TSWWSYY and CDR2 QGS. For the CDR3, the DNA is TGTGCTCCTGGGGAACCCCCTTTACACGTACGGGGTACATTATACACCGATAAACTCATCTTT. It specifies CAPGEPPLHVRGTLYTDKLIF.

This clone was picked up a small number of times. This DNA translates differently at residue 8 from the TCRdb protein, which is that of a much larger clone; a read error is likely, and the protein shown is the DNA's own translation. The chain uses TRDV2 and TRDJ1; D is undetermined. The V end was cut by 3 bases, the J end by 0 bases, with 22 bases between. CDR3 length: 18 amino acids. Germline V gene sequence: CDR1 GEAIGNYY, CDR2 EKD. This CDR3 is CACDAVEETPPDTDKLIF. CDR3 bases: TGTGCCTGTGACGCCGTGGAGGAGACCCCCCCCGACACCGATAAACTCATCTTT.

This clone was detected a few times. The protein that TCRdb holds for this DNA derives from a much larger clone and differs from the translated DNA at residue 14, which likely indicates a read error; the protein shown here is translated from the DNA. The chain carries TRDV1 and TRDJ1; perhaps TRDD3 as D (5 bases). The CDR3 length is 16 residues. Per the germline V gene, CDR1 is TSWWSYY and CDR2 is QGS. The CDR3 protein is CALGEFCTGPSVKFIF. As DNA, the CDR3 is TGTGCTCTTGGGGAATTCTGTACTGGTCCAAGTGTTAAATTCATCTTT.

Comments on this clone: TCRdb records a much larger clone's protein for this DNA, with a difference at residue 3 that likely arises from a read error; the protein given is the translation of the DNA. The J gene is TRDJ1, the V gene TRDV1; 9 bases agree with TRDD3. TCRdb leaves out the J gene; it was filled in here by matching the DNA to germline. CDR3 size: 25 residues. Germline-derived CDR1 and CDR2 are TSWWSYY and QGS. This CDR3 reads CAPGEVLEGQLTAYWGTQITDKLIF. CDR3 sequence (DNA): TGTGCTCCTGGGGAAGTGCTTGAGGGGCAACTTACGGCTTACTGGGGGACCCAAATTACCGATAAACTCATCTTT.

This clone was observed a few times. The protein TCRdb gives is from a much larger clone and does not agree with this DNA's translation at residue 4, likely a read error; the protein shown here comes from the DNA. The chain is built from TRDV2 and TRDJ1; TRDD3 agrees at 8 bases. No J gene was available from TCRdb, and it was assigned here by a germline match of the DNA. The CDR3 length is 17 residues. Germline values: CDR1 GEAIGNYY, CDR2 EKD. J was trimmed by 1 base and V by 5 bases; bases with no gene match: 14. In DNA form, the CDR3 reads TGTGCCTGTGGCCCACTGGGGGGGCCTCACTCCACCGATAAACTCATCTTT. This gives the protein CACGPLGGPHSTDKLIF.

Comment on this clone: For this DNA, TCRdb reports the protein of a much larger clone, which diverges at residue 14, most likely from a read error; the protein presented here is translated directly from the DNA. With the J gene uncalled, the V gene is TRDV2; TRDD3, the table's D call, lacks a check against the DNA. Germline V gene data show CDR1 as GEAIGNYY and CDR2 as EKD. The CDR3 runs 16 residues. The CDR3 is CASEKLGVRYTDKPIF. The CDR3 DNA is TGTGCCTCCGAGAAGCTGGGGGTCCGATACACCGATAAACCCATCTTT.

Turning to this clone: A far more abundant clone sits one base away, making this likely a read error. The identical CDR3 is also encoded by other nucleotide sequences in the sample. The chain recombines TRDV1 with TRDJ1; D unresolved. Since TCRdb gives no J gene, matching the DNA to germline was used here to assign it. CDR1 and CDR2 from the germline V gene are TSWWSYY and QGS. This CDR3 region has 19 residues. V dropped 0 bases and J dropped 0 bases, with 20 bases sitting between them. CDR3 nucleotide sequence: TGTGCTCTTGGGGAACTACCGGTCTACGGTTTCCGGAACACCGATAAACTCATCTTT. This gives the protein CALGELPVYGFRNTDKLIF.

This clone was observed a handful of times. The mismatch at residue 16 between this DNA's translation and the TCRdb protein of a much larger clone likely reflects a read error; the protein shown is translated from the DNA. This rearrangement joins TRDV1 to TRDJ1; 10 bases match TRDD3. The germline V gene has CDR1 TSWWSYY and CDR2 QGS. The CDR3 totals 18 residues. In DNA form, the CDR3 reads TGTGCTCTTGGGGTCCCCCTCGGGGGGATACGGTTCACCGATAAACCCATCTTT. Encoded protein: CALGVPLGGIRFTDKPIF.

This clone was observed a few times. TCRdb lists the protein of a much larger clone for this DNA, which differs at residue 12, so this is likely a read error; the protein given here is translated from the DNA itself. This chain connects TRDV2 to TRDJ1; TRDD3 matches 9 bases. Because TCRdb records no J gene, it was assigned here through a match of the DNA to germline. CDR1 and CDR2 (germline): GEAIGNYY, EKD. V lost 0 bases and J lost 2; bases outside the gene matches: 21. This CDR3 comprises 21 residues. The CDR3 is CACDTMILGDKGSNGTDKLIF. The CDR3 nucleotides are TGTGCCTGTGACACCATGATCTTGGGGGATAAGGGCTCCAATGGGACCGATAAACTCATCTTT.

Notes on this clone: This likely stems from a read error, as it lies one base from a far larger clone. The genes are TRDV1 and TRDJ1; 7 bases align to TRDD3. Since TCRdb gives no J gene, matching the DNA to germline was used here to assign it. CDR1 and CDR2 from the germline V gene are TSWWSYY and QGS. V lost 7 bases and J lost 8; bases outside the gene matches: 25. The CDR3 length is 18 residues. CDR3 DNA sequence: TGTGCTCTTGAGCTCCCTGGGGATAGTCAGCTCCCGGCACGGAAACTCATCTTT. This translates into CALELPGDSQLPARKLIF.

Comment on this clone: A far larger clone is a single base away, which makes a read error likely. In the same sample, other DNA sequences code for this CDR3. This chain links TRDV2 with TRDJ1; 8 nucleotides line up with TRDD3. Here the J gene was assigned by germline matching of the DNA, as TCRdb has none. The CDR3 has 21 residues. Germline V lookup: CDR1 GEAIGNYY, CDR2 EKD. In DNA, the CDR3 is TGCGCCTGTGACACACTGAGTAGTCCATCTTTGGGGGATGGATCCACCGATAAACTCATCTTT. Protein: CACDTLSSPSLGDGSTDKLIF.

About this clone: With only one base between it and a far larger clone, this is likely a read error. Other DNA sequences in the sample encode the same CDR3. This chain joins TRDV1 and TRDJ1; D may match TRDD2 or TRDD3 (7 bases each). Germline V gene data show CDR1 as TSWWSYY and CDR2 as QGS. The CDR3 spans 21 residues. CDR3 amino acids: CALGELGFPSFLGGYTDKLIF. In nucleotides, the CDR3 is TGTGCTCTTGGGGAACTAGGGTTTCCTTCCTTCCTGGGGGGTTACACTGATAAACTCATCTTT.

This clone was seen more than once but under ten times. A read error likely explains why the TCRdb protein, taken from a much larger clone, differs from this DNA's translation at residue 19; the protein shown is translated from the DNA. No J gene call was made, and the V gene is TRDV1; the table's D call, TRDD3, has no DNA check behind it. CDR1 is TSWWSYY, CDR2 QGS, per germline. The CDR3 sequence is 22 residues long. The CDR3 protein is CALGEHRFRGGWGILAADNLIF. CDR3 DNA sequence: TGTGCTCTTGGGGAACATCGTTTCAGGGGTGGGTGGGGGATACTGGCGGCCGATAACCTCATCTTT.

This clone turned up a few times. TCRdb's listed protein matches a much larger clone and diverges from this DNA's translation at residue 16, likely through a read error; the protein shown comes from the DNA. The V call is TRDV2, the J call TRDJ1, with 12 bases matching TRDD3. The J gene, missing from TCRdb, was assigned here through DNA to germline matching. CDR1 GEAIGNYY and CDR2 EKD come from the germline V gene. This CDR3 region has 19 residues. J was trimmed by 9 bases and V by 0 bases; bases with no gene match: 19. CDR3 sequence: CACDTVLGDTINTFPELIF. CDR3 DNA: TGTGCCTGTGACACCGTACTGGGGGATACTATCAATACCTTCCCCGAACTCATCTTT.

This clone appeared a few times. The protein recorded in TCRdb matches a much larger clone and deviates from this DNA's translation at residue 10, suggesting a read error; the protein here is obtained by translating the DNA. The chain has TRDV2 and TRDJ1; 10 nucleotides agree with TRDD3. The J gene is absent in TCRdb and was assigned here via DNA matching to germline. The CDR3 runs to 16 residues. CDR1 is GEAIGNYY, CDR2 EKD, per germline. The junction had 14 bases not matched to a gene; V was cut back by 4 bases and J by 7 bases. CDR3 in amino acids: CACDRVLGDSSLKLIF. The CDR3 coding sequence is TGTGCCTGTGATCGGGTACTGGGGGATTCCTCCCTTAAACTCATCTTT.

A remark on this clone: This is likely an artifact of a read error, given a far larger clone one base away. Other nucleotide sequences from this sample produce the same CDR3. This chain uses TRDV1 with TRDJ1, with 9 bases fitting TRDD3. The CDR3 loop spans 27 amino acids. The germline CDR1 and CDR2 sequences are TSWWSYY and QGS. In nucleotides, the CDR3 is TGTGCTCTTGGGGAAGTGAGAGTCCGAAAACCAGTACAGCTACTGGGGGAGAAATACTGGGACACCGATAAGCTCATCTTT. Protein: CALGEVRVRKPVQLLGEKYWDTDKLIF.

This clone was observed a few times. TCRdb's listed protein matches a much larger clone and diverges from this DNA's translation at residue 7, likely through a read error; the protein shown comes from the DNA. The chain joins TRDV1 to TRDJ1; no clear D gene. The CDR3 contains 15 residues. The germline V gene encodes CDR1 TSWWSYY and CDR2 QGS. Trimming pared 1 base from V and 3 bases from J, leaving 12 bases between. The CDR3 nucleotides are TGTGCTCTTGGGGAACCGAACAGTAGGGCCGATAAACTCATCTTT. It is translated as CALGEPNSRADKLIF.